This is a list of T cell receptor beta chains from one sample in a study of OX40 agonist ivuxolimab in advanced cancers. Generated by immunoSEQ multiplex PCR, the TCRdb table keeps only in-frame clones and is missing some. The table shows some 73,000 clones, with almost 90% occurring only once. This material consisted of CD4+ or CD8+ T cells sorted from blood, taken in a trial of the OX40 agonist ivuxolimab. These receptors were taken from an adult with an advanced solid tumor such as melanoma, head and neck, liver or kidney cancer. Each CDR3 is given with its conserved first and last residue. Fields, in order: D gene, V gene, J gene, clone size, CDR3 protein, CDR3 DNA. The D gene is left open where the match is weak. Some rows mark clone size as missing; the rest say once, few, many or name a class of expanded clone.

D gene: NA; V gene: TRBV27; J gene: TRBJ1-6; clone size: NA; CDR3 protein: CASTGSYNSPLHF; CDR3 DNA: TGTGCCAGCACTGGCTCCTATAATTCACCCCTCCACTTT
D gene: NA; V gene: TRBV15; J gene: TRBJ2-7; clone size: NA; CDR3 protein: CATSGYGGSYEQYF; CDR3 DNA: TGTGCCACCAGCGGCTACGGGGGCTCCTACGAGCAGTACTTC
D gene: NA; V gene: TRBV5-8; J gene: TRBJ1-1; clone size: NA; CDR3 protein: CASSLLGRMNTEAFF; CDR3 DNA: TGTGCCAGCAGCTTGCTAGGGAGAATGAACACTGAAGCTTTCTTT
D gene: TRBD1; V gene: TRBV6-6; J gene: TRBJ1-6; clone size: NA; CDR3 protein: CASSSGQGAPGSPLHF; CDR3 DNA: TGTGCCAGCAGTTCCGGACAGGGGGCGCCGGGTTCACCCCTCCACTTT
D gene: NA; V gene: TRBV6-6; J gene: TRBJ1-2; clone size: NA; CDR3 protein: CASSYSGAPDYGYTF; CDR3 DNA: TGTGCCAGCAGTTACTCTGGGGCTCCAGACTATGGCTACACCTTC
D gene: TRBD1; V gene: TRBV7-9; J gene: TRBJ1-3; clone size: NA; CDR3 protein: CASSFLRTGSGNTIYF; CDR3 DNA: TGTGCCAGCAGCTTTCTTCGGACAGGGTCAGGAAACACCATATATTTT
D gene: NA; V gene: TRBV7-2; J gene: TRBJ1-6; clone size: few; CDR3 protein: CASSLDRQGVSPLHF; CDR3 DNA: TGTGCCAGCAGCTTAGACCGGCAAGGGGTATCACCCCTCCACTTT
D gene: TRBD1; V gene: TRBV7-9; J gene: TRBJ1-1; clone size: NA; CDR3 protein: CASSARQGRSDTEAFF; CDR3 DNA: TGTGCCAGCAGCGCTCGACAGGGCCGCAGCGACACTGAAGCTTTCTTT
D gene: NA; V gene: TRBV5-6; J gene: TRBJ1-6; clone size: few; CDR3 protein: CASSLGVGSGDSPLHF; CDR3 DNA: TGTGCCAGCAGCTTGGGGGTGGGGAGCGGGGATTCACCCCTCCACTTT
D gene: TRBD1; V gene: TRBV5-4; J gene: TRBJ1-4; clone size: NA; CDR3 protein: CASSLYRGREKLFF; CDR3 DNA: TGTGCCAGCAGCTTATACAGGGGGCGGGAAAAACTGTTTTTT
D gene: TRBD1; V gene: TRBV28; J gene: TRBJ2-7; clone size: NA; CDR3 protein: CASSPPQGTGGEQYF; CDR3 DNA: TGTGCCAGCAGTCCCCCCCAGGGGACAGGGGGCGAGCAGTACTTC
D gene: NA; V gene: TRBV7-2; J gene: TRBJ1-2; clone size: NA; CDR3 protein: CASSLIRAGDGYTF; CDR3 DNA: TGTGCCAGCAGCTTAATTCGGGCCGGGGATGGCTACACCTTC
D gene: TRBD2; V gene: TRBV6-6; J gene: TRBJ2-7; clone size: NA; CDR3 protein: CASKSGLAGAGEQYF; CDR3 DNA: TGTGCCAGCAAATCGGGGCTAGCGGGAGCCGGCGAGCAGTACTTC
D gene: NA; V gene: TRBV5-4; J gene: TRBJ2-3; clone size: NA; CDR3 protein: CASSNWNIRISTDTQYF; CDR3 DNA: TGTGCCAGCAGTAATTGGAACATCAGGATCTCCACAGATACGCAGTATTTT
D gene: NA; V gene: TRBV6-1; J gene: TRBJ1-5; clone size: NA; CDR3 protein: CASSSTAQPQHF; CDR3 DNA: TGTGCCAGCAGCTCAACGGCACAGCCCCAGCATTTT
D gene: TRBD1; V gene: TRBV30; J gene: TRBJ1-4; clone size: NA; CDR3 protein: CAWSARGTAPGEKLFF; CDR3 DNA: TGTGCCTGGAGTGCACGGGGGACAGCTCCGGGGGAAAAACTGTTTTTT
D gene: TRBD1; V gene: TRBV18; J gene: TRBJ1-5; clone size: NA; CDR3 protein: CASSLTGGEDQPQHF; CDR3 DNA: TGTGCCAGCTCACTGACAGGGGGCGAGGATCAGCCCCAGCATTTT
D gene: NA; V gene: TRBV7-2; J gene: TRBJ2-5; clone size: NA; CDR3 protein: CASSQDPRQGETQYF; CDR3 DNA: TGCGCCAGCAGCCAAGATCCGCGACAAGGGGAGACCCAGTACTTC
D gene: NA; V gene: TRBV5-5; J gene: TRBJ1-4; clone size: NA; CDR3 protein: CASSLAGTRGEKLFF; CDR3 DNA: TGTGCCAGCAGCTTGGCCGGGACTAGGGGTGAAAAACTGTTTTTT
D gene: TRBD2; V gene: TRBV15; J gene: TRBJ2-1; clone size: NA; CDR3 protein: CATSKGGSGINEQFF; CDR3 DNA: TGTGCCACCAGCAAAGGCGGTAGCGGGATCAATGAGCAGTTCTTC
D gene: NA; V gene: TRBV18; J gene: TRBJ2-2; clone size: NA; CDR3 protein: CASSPVTENTGELFF; CDR3 DNA: TGTGCCAGCTCACCCGTGACCGAGAACACCGGGGAGCTGTTTTTT
D gene: NA; V gene: TRBV5-8; J gene: TRBJ2-5; clone size: NA; CDR3 protein: CASSLRGQETQYF; CDR3 DNA: TGTGCCAGCAGCTTGAGGGGCCAAGAGACCCAGTACTTC
D gene: NA; V gene: TRBV10-3; J gene: TRBJ2-7; clone size: few; CDR3 protein: CAISQQDGTYEQYF; CDR3 DNA: TGTGCCATCAGTCAGCAGGACGGGACCTACGAGCAGTACTTC
D gene: NA; V gene: TRBV11-2; J gene: TRBJ1-1; clone size: NA; CDR3 protein: CASSLYSGAFF; CDR3 DNA: TGTGCCAGCAGCCTTTATTCAGGGGCTTTCTTT
D gene: NA; V gene: TRBV5-1; J gene: TRBJ2-7; clone size: few; CDR3 protein: CASSSGTGTASSYEQYF; CDR3 DNA: TGCGCCAGCAGCTCTGGGACCGGGACCGCTAGCTCCTACGAGCAGTACTTC
D gene: NA; V gene: TRBV14; J gene: TRBJ2-5; clone size: NA; CDR3 protein: CASSQGVVAQETQYF; CDR3 DNA: TGTGCCAGCAGCCAAGGTGTGGTAGCCCAAGAGACCCAGTACTTC
D gene: TRBD1; V gene: TRBV19; J gene: TRBJ1-1; clone size: NA; CDR3 protein: CASSIGTGTGTEAFF; CDR3 DNA: TGTGCCAGTAGTATAGGGACAGGGACGGGCACTGAAGCTTTCTTT
D gene: TRBD1; V gene: TRBV28; J gene: TRBJ1-1; clone size: NA; CDR3 protein: CASSRTKTGEIGEAFF; CDR3 DNA: TGTGCCAGCAGTCGTACTAAGACAGGGGAGATAGGTGAAGCTTTCTTT
D gene: TRBD1; V gene: TRBV5-6; J gene: TRBJ1-1; clone size: few; CDR3 protein: CASSLGDRGGTEAFF; CDR3 DNA: TGTGCCAGCAGCTTAGGGGACAGGGGGGGCACTGAAGCTTTCTTT
D gene: TRBD2; V gene: TRBV9; J gene: TRBJ2-2; clone size: NA; CDR3 protein: CASSPRLAGVGELFF; CDR3 DNA: TGTGCCAGCAGCCCCCGACTAGCGGGGGTCGGGGAGCTGTTTTTT
D gene: NA; V gene: TRBV29-1; J gene: TRBJ1-2; clone size: NA; CDR3 protein: CSAQTAGSDPNYGYTF; CDR3 DNA: TGCAGCGCCCAAACAGCCGGAAGTGACCCTAACTATGGCTACACCTTC
D gene: NA; V gene: TRBV30; J gene: TRBJ2-5; clone size: NA; CDR3 protein: CAWGVETQYF; CDR3 DNA: TGTGCCTGGGGGGTAGAGACCCAGTACTTC
D gene: NA; V gene: TRBV14; J gene: TRBJ1-1; clone size: NA; CDR3 protein: CASSHTFQDRRGTEAFF; CDR3 DNA: TGTGCCAGCAGCCACACATTCCAAGACAGGAGGGGTACTGAAGCTTTCTTT
D gene: TRBD2; V gene: TRBV5-6; J gene: TRBJ2-4; clone size: once; CDR3 protein: CASSLPGREIHKNIQYF; CDR3 DNA: TGTGCCAGCAGCTTGCCAGGGAGGGAGATTCACAAAAACATTCAGTACTTC
D gene: TRBD1; V gene: TRBV18; J gene: TRBJ1-3; clone size: NA; CDR3 protein: CASSPGQGAGNTIYF; CDR3 DNA: TGTGCCAGCTCTCCGGGACAGGGGGCAGGAAACACCATATATTTT
D gene: NA; V gene: TRBV11-2; J gene: TRBJ1-6; clone size: NA; CDR3 protein: CASRPGADSPLHF; CDR3 DNA: TGTGCCAGCAGGCCGGGGGCGGATTCACCCCTCCACTTT
D gene: TRBD2; V gene: TRBV4-2; J gene: TRBJ2-3; clone size: NA; CDR3 protein: CASSQGVQAGADTQYF; CDR3 DNA: TGTGCCAGCAGCCAAGGAGTTCAAGCGGGAGCAGATACGCAGTATTTT
D gene: NA; V gene: TRBV7-2; J gene: TRBJ2-3; clone size: NA; CDR3 protein: CASSFIASTDTQYF; CDR3 DNA: TGTGCCAGCAGCTTCATCGCTAGCACAGATACGCAGTATTTT
D gene: TRBD2; V gene: TRBV7-2; J gene: TRBJ2-1; clone size: NA; CDR3 protein: CASSRLAGGLNEQFF; CDR3 DNA: TGTGCCAGCAGCAGACTAGCGGGGGGCCTCAATGAGCAGTTCTTC
D gene: NA; V gene: TRBV7-2; J gene: TRBJ1-4; clone size: NA; CDR3 protein: CASSFGAEKLFF; CDR3 DNA: TGTGCCAGCAGCTTTGGGGCGGAAAAACTGTTTTTT
D gene: NA; V gene: TRBV6-6; J gene: TRBJ1-3; clone size: NA; CDR3 protein: CATQRQSVGNTIYF; CDR3 DNA: TGTGCCACTCAAAGGCAATCTGTCGGGAACACCATATATTTT
D gene: NA; V gene: TRBV2; J gene: TRBJ1-1; clone size: few; CDR3 protein: CASRKGVNTEAFF; CDR3 DNA: TGTGCCAGCAGAAAGGGAGTGAACACTGAAGCTTTCTTT
D gene: NA; V gene: TRBV6-1; J gene: TRBJ2-5; clone size: few; CDR3 protein: CASSQSRQYF; CDR3 DNA: TGTGCCAGCAGCCAAAGCCGACAGTACTTC